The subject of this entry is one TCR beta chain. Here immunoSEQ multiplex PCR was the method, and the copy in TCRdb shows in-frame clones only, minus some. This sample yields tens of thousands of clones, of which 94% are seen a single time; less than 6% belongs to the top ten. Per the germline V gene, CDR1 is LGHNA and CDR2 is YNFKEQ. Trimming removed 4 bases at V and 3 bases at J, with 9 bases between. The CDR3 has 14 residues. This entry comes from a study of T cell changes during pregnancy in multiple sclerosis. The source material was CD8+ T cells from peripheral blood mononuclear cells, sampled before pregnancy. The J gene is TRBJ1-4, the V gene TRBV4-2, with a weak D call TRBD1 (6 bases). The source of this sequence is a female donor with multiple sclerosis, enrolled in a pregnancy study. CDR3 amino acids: CASSLRQANEKLFF. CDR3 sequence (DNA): TGTGCCAGCAGCCTTAGACAGGCTAATGAAAAACTGTTTTTT.